The clone carrying this TCR beta chain came up a few times. CDR1 and CDR2 from the germline V gene are SEHNR and FQNEAQ (reference sequence). With 4 bases clipped from V and 2 bases from J, the junction kept 6 bases outside the gene matches. This CDR3 has 16 residues. This sample was included in a study of blood T cell repertoires in COVID-19. Study context: Samples of COVID-19 (acute and convalescent) were obtained from the United States, Italy and Spain. Sources were T cells, B-cell-depleted T cells, or PBMCs; the material itself was cDNA or gDNA.

In the original workflow: It was from reference gene primer amplification that nucleated cell counts were estimated. Measured with immunoSEQ multiplex PCR; TCRdb has only the in-frame clones, and not every one. D and trimming were read from the DNA, whereas the V and J calls and clone size are those reported in that table. This table has about 260,000 clones, 85% to 90% appearing once. The chain links TRBV7-9 to TRBJ2-2; 8 bases line up with TRBD1. The clonotype comes from a woman in her thirties or forties with acute or convalescent COVID-19. Sample: peripheral blood. CDR3 DNA sequence: TGTGCCAGCAGCTCCCCGGACAGGGTAAACACCGGGGAGCTGTTTTTT. This encodes CASSSPDRVNTGELFF.